This is a list of T cell receptor beta chains from one sample in a study of beta chain features in type 1 diabetes. Assay: immunoSEQ multiplex PCR; the TCRdb copy retains only in-frame clones and omits some. The sample carries approximately 170,000 clones, approximately 9.1% recorded once. The material sequenced was central memory CD4+ T cells from blood. All receptors derive from a woman aged 18-35 years in good health. The CDR3 runs from the conserved cysteine through the conserved F or W. Fields, in order: J gene, D gene, V gene, clone size, CDR3 DNA, CDR3 protein. The D gene is left open where the match is weak. Only part of the rows carry a size: once, few, many, or a class if the clone is expanded.

J: TRBJ1-1; D: TRBD1; V: TRBV5-6; size: few; DNA: TGTGCCAGCAGCTTGGACAGGGGGGCTGAAGCTTTCTTT; CDR3: CASSLDRGAEAFF
J: TRBJ1-1; D: TRBD1; V: TRBV18; size: NA; DNA: TGTGCCAGCTCACCGGAGGGACAGATGCTCCTCACTGAAGCTTTCTTT; CDR3: CASSPEGQMLLTEAFF
J: TRBJ1-5; D: NA; V: TRBV5-1; size: few; DNA: TGCGCCAGCAGCTGGGGAGATAGCAATCAGCCCCAGCATTTT; CDR3: CASSWGDSNQPQHF
J: TRBJ2-2; D: NA; V: TRBV5-4; size: few; DNA: TGTGCCAGCAGCTTCCTACTCAGGGGGGAGCTGTTTTTT; CDR3: CASSFLLRGELFF
J: TRBJ2-5; D: NA; V: TRBV30; size: many; DNA: TGTGCCTGGAGTGCTACGGAGACCCAGTACTTC; CDR3: CAWSATETQYF
J: TRBJ2-5; D: NA; V: TRBV30; size: many; DNA: TGTGCCTGGAGTGAGGACAGTCAAGAGACCCAGTACTTC; CDR3: CAWSEDSQETQYF
J: TRBJ1-1; D: NA; V: TRBV29-1; size: NA; DNA: TGCAGCGCCGAGCGGGCCGGGGCTGAAGCTTTCTTT; CDR3: CSAERAGAEAFF
J: TRBJ1-4; D: TRBD1; V: TRBV14; size: few; DNA: TGTGCCAGCAGCCAGATGACAGGGTTAAATGAAAAACTGTTTTTT; CDR3: CASSQMTGLNEKLFF
J: TRBJ2-3; D: NA; V: TRBV4-3; size: NA; DNA: TGCGCCAGCAGCCAAGCAGGCGGGTTCCCCGGAGATACGCAGTATTTT; CDR3: CASSQAGGFPGDTQYF
J: TRBJ2-1; D: TRBD2; V: TRBV5-1; size: NA; DNA: TGCGCCAGCAGCGGACTAGCGGGAAGCAATGAGCAGTTCTTC; CDR3: CASSGLAGSNEQFF
J: TRBJ2-7; D: TRBD2; V: TRBV5-4; size: few; DNA: TGTGCCAGCAGCCTGGGACTACCCTTACTGAACGAGCAGTACTTC; CDR3: CASSLGLPLLNEQYF
J: TRBJ1-1; D: TRBD1; V: TRBV5-8; size: NA; DNA: TGTGCCAGCAGCTTGGCCCGGTGGGACAGGGGGTACACTGAAGCTTTCTTT; CDR3: CASSLARWDRGYTEAFF
J: TRBJ2-1; D: TRBD2; V: TRBV5-1; size: few; DNA: TGCGCCAGCAAAGCAAGCGGGAGTTACAATGAGCAGTTCTTC; CDR3: CASKASGSYNEQFF